This T cell receptor (beta chain) was observed in a study of T cells in Graves' hyperthyroidism and ophthalmopathy. Germline CDR1 reads DFQATT; CDR2 reads SNEGSKA (reference sequence). V lost 5 bases, J lost 5 bases, and 10 bases lay in between. The CDR3 runs to 11 residues. The sample holds a few counts of this clonotype. Antigen unknown. Study findings and constraints: The model's output predicted ophthalmopathy at a median of 6.5 months prior to onset. Classification by a 13 V-J model distinguished ophthalmopathy from stable hyperthyroidism. Blood also carried most thyroid clonotypes expanded above 0.001.

Fresh peripheral blood, around 11 ml of it, supplied the PBMCs. The investigators amplified TCR beta CDR3 regions from RNA transcripts. The HTBI primer set was used in a first-round RT-PCR of the TCR CDR3. TCRdb re-called the multiplex PCR reads with MiXCR, one entry per CDR3 protein. The sample lists roughly 38,000 distinct CDR3 sequences, 49% seen once, with roughly 6.4% in the top ten. The gene calls are TRBV20-1 and TRBJ2-7; D may be TRBD2 (5 bases). Sequencing used blood. This TCR was sampled from a woman in her forties or fifties with Graves' hyperthyroidism that later progressed to Graves' ophthalmopathy. The CDR3 bases are TGCAGTGCTTCCAGCGGACACGAGCAGTACTTC. As protein: CSASSGHEQYF.